The 17 T cell receptor beta chains below come from one sample, sequenced in a study of cytomegalovirus exposure and HLA in healthy donors. The primer mix had 60 Vbeta and 13 Jbeta primers. Assay: immunoSEQ multiplex PCR; the TCRdb copy retains only in-frame clones and omits some. This sample has some 170,000 clones, with about two thirds found just once. Sequenced material: PBMCs. Receptors originate from a young woman in good health and CMV-seronegative.

This chain links TRBV18 with TRBJ2-1; D may be TRBD2 (5 bases). Germline CDR1 reads KGHSH; CDR2 reads LQKENI. V was clipped by 1 base and J by 7 bases, with 17 bases between them. The CDR3 runs 16 residues. CDR3 residues: CASSPLDSDSGNEQFF. The CDR3, as DNA: TGTGCCAGCTCACCACTTGATAGCGACTCCGGAAATGAGCAGTTCTTC.

This clone was seen a handful of times. The chain is built from TRBV7-9 and TRBJ2-7, with D maybe TRBD1 (5 bases). This CDR3 has 15 amino acids. The ends were cut back, 1 base at V and 0 bases at J, with 10 bases in the middle. Germline V gene data show CDR1 as SEHNR and CDR2 as FQNEAQ (reference sequence). This CDR3 reads CASSLGQGVSYEQYF. CDR3 bases: TGTGCCAGCAGCTTAGGCCAGGGCGTCTCCTACGAGCAGTACTTC.

This clone was found a few times. V is TRBV6-5 and J is TRBJ2-1, with a tentative D call TRBD2 (5 bases). The germline V gene has CDR1 MNHEY and CDR2 SVGAGI. V dropped 5 bases and J dropped 4 bases, with 9 bases sitting between them. CDR3 length equals 13 residues. CDR3 in amino acids: CASSNREYNEQFF. The CDR3 DNA sequence: TGTGCCAGCAGTAACCGGGAATACAATGAGCAGTTCTTC.

The V gene is TRBV15, the J gene TRBJ2-1; 7 nucleotides match TRBD2. The length of the CDR3 is 16 residues. J gave up 6 bases and V 1 base, and 9 bases lay outside the gene matches. Germline V CDR1 and CDR2: LNHNV, YYDKDF (reference sequence). In DNA, the CDR3 is TGTGCCACCAGCAGAGTCGCGGGGGATGTTCCCAATGAGCAGTTCTTC. The encoded protein is CATSRVAGDVPNEQFF.

This chain joins TRBV19 and TRBJ2-2, with TRBD2 matching 7 bases. Germline V lookup: CDR1 LNHDA, CDR2 SQIVND (reference sequence). The CDR3 extends over 14 amino acids. Trimming removed 5 bases from V and 5 bases from J; junction bases left unmatched: 5. The CDR3 DNA sequence: TGTGCCAGTAGTGCCGCCGGGGGGACCGGGGAGCTGTTTTTT. The encoded protein is CASSAAGGTGELFF.

The rearrangement uses TRBV28 and TRBJ1-2; no clear D gene. V dropped 6 bases and J dropped 6 bases, with 8 bases sitting between them. This CDR3 has 11 amino acids. In germline, CDR1 is MDHEN, CDR2 SYDVKM. This CDR3 reads CASRVGDGYTF. CDR3 bases: TGTGCCAGCAGGGTCGGAGATGGCTACACCTTC.

The J gene is TRBJ2-4, the V gene TRBV6-5, with D perhaps TRBD2 (6 bases). V was cut by 0 bases and J by 2 bases, with 8 bases left in between. Germline V gene lookup returns CDR1 MNHEY and CDR2 SVGAGI. This CDR3 spans 15 amino acids. The CDR3, as DNA: TGTGCCAGCAGTTACTCGGGAGGAACCAAAAACATTCAGTACTTC. Protein sequence: CASSYSGGTKNIQYF.

On this clone: Compared with germline, one end of the junction differs, possibly owing to a read error. V is TRBV7-7 and J is TRBJ2-1, with 10 bases aligning to TRBD2. The germline V gene has CDR1 SSHAT and CDR2 FNYEAQ (reference sequence). There are 15 residues in the CDR3. CDR3 residues: CASSSLAGVENEQFF. The CDR3, as DNA: TGTGCTAGCAGCTCTCTAGCGGGAGTTGAAAATGAGCAGTTCTTC.

V usage is TRBV6-6 and J usage is TRBJ1-6; 7 bases are shared with TRBD1. The V segment lost 6 bases and the J segment 6 bases; nucleotides outside the gene matches: 5. There are 14 residues in the CDR3. Germline-derived CDR1 and CDR2 are MNHNY and SVGAGI (reference sequence). The CDR3 loop is CASRNGQVNSPLHF. CDR3 in DNA: TGTGCCAGCAGGAACGGACAGGTTAATTCACCCCTCCACTTT.

J is TRBJ1-1 and V is TRBV18; possible D gene TRBD1, 5 bases. This CDR3 contains 15 residues. Germline V gene lookup returns CDR1 KGHSH and CDR2 LQKENI. The V and J ends lost 2 bases and 3 bases respectively, with 13 bases between them. The CDR3 here is CASSPKEQAYTEAFF. The CDR3 coding sequence is TGTGCCAGCTCACCAAAGGAACAGGCTTACACTGAAGCTTTCTTT.

V gene TRBV7-3 combines with J gene TRBJ2-5, with 9 bases lining up with TRBD1. V lost 5 bases and J lost 4; bases outside the gene matches: 8. The germline V gene has CDR1 SGHTA and CDR2 FQGTGA. The CDR3 covers 15 residues. The CDR3 loop is CASSPSGQGIETQYF. DNA for the CDR3: TGTGCCAGCAGCCCCTCTGGACAGGGGATAGAGACCCAGTACTTC.

This chain's CDR3 is CASSLGRDRGGYEQYF. As DNA, the CDR3 is TGTGCCAGCAGCTTAGGCCGGGACAGGGGTGGTTACGAGCAGTACTTC. J is TRBJ2-7 and V is TRBV7-6; 10 bases fit TRBD1. This CDR3 is 16 amino acids long. The trim removed 1 base at V and 4 bases at J, leaving 7 bases unmatched. Germline V gene sequence: CDR1 SGHVS, CDR2 FNYEAQ.

The CDR3 DNA is TGTGCCAGCAGCCTATGGAGGAACACTGAAGCTTTCTTT. Its protein product is CASSLWRNTEAFF. The rearrangement uses TRBV14 and TRBJ1-1; no reliable D call. Per the germline V gene, CDR1 is SGHDN and CDR2 is FVKESK. V lost 4 bases and J lost 1, with 7 bases in between. The CDR3 is 13 residues long.

This clone has only a few counts. The V gene is TRBV29-1, the J gene TRBJ2-2, with D perhaps matching TRBD1 (6 bases). CDR1 is SQVTM, CDR2 ANQGSEA, per germline. The ends were cut back, 3 bases at V and 0 bases at J, with 11 bases in the middle. This CDR3 contains 15 residues. The CDR3 DNA follows: TGCAGCGTTGATGTTGGGGGCGCGAACACCGGGGAGCTGTTTTTT. Protein: CSVDVGGANTGELFF.

This chain uses TRBV2 with TRBJ1-1; no firm D call. Germline CDR1 reads SNHLY; CDR2 reads FYNNEI. This CDR3 has 14 residues. V dropped 6 bases and J dropped 0 bases, with 11 bases sitting between them. The CDR3 is CASRPDTMNTEAFF. The DNA of the CDR3 is TGTGCCAGCAGGCCAGACACCATGAACACTGAAGCTTTCTTT.

The rearrangement joins TRBV5-1 to TRBJ2-1; weak D call: TRBD2 (5 bases). The germline V and J ends were trimmed by 4 bases and 4 bases, with 18 bases remaining between them. Germline V gives CDR1 SGHRS, CDR2 YFSETQ. CDR3 length: 16 residues. CDR3 DNA: TGCGCCAGCAGCCTCCGAAATCACGGGAATTACAATGAGCAGTTCTTC. It translates to CASSLRNHGNYNEQFF.

V and J are TRBV27 and TRBJ2-7, with 8 bases that match TRBD2. The germline V gene encodes CDR1 MNHEY and CDR2 SMNVEV (reference sequence). J was trimmed by 2 bases and V by 4 bases; bases with no gene match: 10. CDR3 size: 16 residues. CDR3 nucleotides: TGTGCCAGCAGTTACCCTCCGGGACTAGGGACCTACGAGCAGTACTTC. Its translation: CASSYPPGLGTYEQYF.